Following are 30 T cell receptor beta chains from one sample sequenced in a study of CD8 T cells in ankylosing spondylitis. Using its own MiXCR run on the 5' RACE reads, TCRdb lists one record per CDR3 protein. The sample contains about 350,000 distinct CDR3 sequences, 20% to 25% of which appear only once. Sequencing used blood, either unsorted or a sorted T cell fraction (not recorded which). These receptors came from a male donor with ankylosing spondylitis or in good health (not recorded which).

This clonotype was detected only a few times. The V gene is TRBV12-3 or TRBV12-4, the J gene TRBJ2-5; 7 bases match TRBD1. V dropped 2 bases and J dropped 3; count of bases not matched to a gene: 3. This CDR3 spans 14 amino acids. CDR3 nucleotides: TGTGCCAGCAGTTTAAGGGGGCCAAAAGAGACCCAGTACTTC. Translated, it gives CASSLRGPKETQYF.

The table lists this clonotype with a few counts. J is TRBJ1-5 and V is TRBV28; D is possibly TRBD1 (5 bases). This CDR3 contains 15 residues. Germline V gene data show CDR1 as MDHEN and CDR2 as SYDVKM. Between the trimmed V and J ends, which lost 3 bases and 8 bases, there was a span of 17 bases. As DNA, the CDR3 is TGTGCCAGCAGTTTGCTCAGGGCAGCCGCGGAGCCCCAGCATTTT. Translation gives CASSLLRAAAEPQHF.

This rearrangement joins TRBV6-6 to TRBJ2-7, with TRBD2 as a possible D gene (5 bases). This CDR3 region has 13 residues. Trimming shortened V by 6 bases and J by 5 bases, and 14 bases separated the two germline ends. CDR1 is MNHNY and CDR2 is SVGAGI in the germline V gene (reference sequence). CDR3 coding DNA: TGTGCCAGCAGCCCCGGACTCCATCACGAGCAGTACTTC. It encodes CASSPGLHHEQYF.

The rearrangement uses TRBV12-3 or TRBV12-4 and TRBJ2-5; D gene ambiguous. V dropped 6 bases and J dropped 2 bases, with 16 bases sitting between them. CDR3 length: 15 amino acids. CDR3: CASSPVELGQETQYF. The CDR3 DNA reads TGTGCCAGCAGCCCAGTGGAGTTGGGTCAAGAGACCCAGTACTTC.

The chain carries TRBV29-1 and TRBJ2-6, with 9 bases matching TRBD1. This CDR3 is built from 16 residues. Trimming cost V 5 bases and J 0 bases; bases outside gene matches: 5. Germline assignment: CDR1 SQVTM and CDR2 ANQGSEA. The CDR3 protein is CSVWGTGFSGANVLTF. CDR3 bases: TGCAGCGTTTGGGGGACAGGGTTCTCTGGGGCCAACGTCCTGACTTTC.

This CDR3 reads CASSQGQGPNTGELFF. DNA of the CDR3: TGTGCCAGCAGCCAAGGCCAGGGGCCCAACACCGGGGAGCTGTTTTTT. The chain is built from TRBV4-2 and TRBJ2-2; D perhaps matches TRBD1 (6 bases). From germline, CDR1 is LGHNA and CDR2 YNFKEQ. The CDR3 has 16 residues. Trimming removed 1 base from V and 2 bases from J, with 11 bases in between.

This rearrangement joins TRBV7-8 to TRBJ2-1; possibly TRBD2 for D (6 bases). CDR3 size: 13 residues. V lost 5 bases to trimming and J lost 7 bases, with 12 bases between them. Germline CDR1 SGHVS, CDR2 FQNEAQ. In DNA form, the CDR3 reads TGTGCCAGCAGCCTCGGGACTTTTAATGAGCAGTTCTTC. This translates into CASSLGTFNEQFF.

This clonotype was seen more than once but under ten times. The chain couples TRBV20-1 to TRBJ2-5, with 9 bases fitting TRBD1. V shed 3 bases and J 5 bases; nucleotides not matched to a gene: 10. This CDR3 has 15 amino acids. CDR1 DFQATT and CDR2 SNEGSKA come from the germline V gene (reference sequence). The CDR3 DNA sequence: TGCAGTGCTAGCGCAGACAGGGGGATTCAGGAGACCCAGTACTTC. Translated: CSASADRGIQETQYF.

This chain connects TRBV9 to TRBJ2-7; no clear D gene. The CDR3 covers 14 residues. The V gene lost 4 bases and the J gene lost 2 bases, with 13 bases spanning the gap. In germline, CDR1 is SGDLS, CDR2 YYNGEE. The CDR3, as DNA: TGTGCCAGCAGCCCCCGGCGGTCCGCCTACGAGCAGTACTTC. The encoded protein is CASSPRRSAYEQYF.

This clonotype was picked up a small number of times. V and J are TRBV10-3 and TRBJ2-7, with 7 positions matching TRBD1. V dropped 4 bases and J dropped 5; count of bases not matched to a gene: 8. Germline V CDR1 and CDR2: ENHRY, SYGVKD. The CDR3 is 14 residues long. The CDR3, as DNA: TGTGCCATCAGTGGAACAGGGGCGGCGGACGAGCAGTACTTC. This translates into CAISGTGAADEQYF.

CDR3 DNA: TGTGCCAGCAACCCAGGGGGCCGTTACGAGCAGTACTTC. Translation gives CASNPGGRYEQYF. The chain joins TRBV12-3 or TRBV12-4 to TRBJ2-7; 8 nucleotides agree with TRBD1. This CDR3 region has 13 residues. Germline trimming cut 7 bases from V and 4 bases from J; bases unmatched to any gene: 6.

This clonotype has just a few counts. The rearrangement links TRBV27 to TRBJ2-3; 11 bases line up with TRBD2. CDR1 MNHEY and CDR2 SMNVEV come from the germline V gene (reference sequence). V was pared by 7 bases and J by 5 bases, with 8 bases of the junction left unmatched. CDR3 size: 15 residues. The CDR3 nucleotides read TGTGCCAGCAACCCTTCCGGGACTAGCGGAGATACGCAGTATTTT. Protein: CASNPSGTSGDTQYF.

There are a few counts of this clonotype. The V and J genes are TRBV30 and TRBJ2-1; TRBD1 agrees at 10 bases. The CDR3 spans 15 residues. V lost 4 bases and J lost 6; bases outside the gene matches: 9. Germline V gene lookup returns CDR1 GTSNPN and CDR2 SVGIG (reference sequence). CDR3 sequence: CAWIDPGTGVNEQFF. Written as DNA, the CDR3 is TGTGCCTGGATAGACCCCGGGACAGGGGTCAATGAGCAGTTCTTC.

This clonotype turned up a few times. V usage is TRBV5-1 and J usage is TRBJ2-1; a possible D gene is TRBD1 (6 bases). Germline CDR1 reads SGHRS; CDR2 reads YFSETQ. Trimming left V 4 bases short and J 4 bases short, with 15 bases between. The CDR3 sequence is 15 residues long. The CDR3 DNA reads TGCGCCAGCAGCCTAAGTGGGCAGGGGTACAATGAGCAGTTCTTC. Its translation: CASSLSGQGYNEQFF.

This chain connects TRBV10-3 to TRBJ2-1; D uncertain. Trimming removed 6 bases at V and 6 bases at J, with 12 bases between. In germline, CDR1 is ENHRY, CDR2 SYGVKD. The CDR3 loop spans 13 amino acids. DNA for the CDR3: TGTGCCATCAGGCCGGACGGGCCCAATGAGCAGTTCTTC. Protein product: CAIRPDGPNEQFF.

This chain uses TRBV20-1 with TRBJ2-1; D unclear. In germline, CDR1 is DFQATT, CDR2 SNEGSKA (reference sequence). V was trimmed by 1 base and J by 5 bases, leaving 3 bases between them. The CDR3 is 11 amino acids. DNA of the CDR3: TGCAGTGCTAGAGGGGACAATGAGCAGTTCTTC. Translation: CSARGDNEQFF.

The count of this clonotype is one. This chain links TRBV7-3 with TRBJ2-7, with D possibly TRBD2 on 6 matching bases. The CDR3 length is 14 residues. CDR1 SGHTA and CDR2 FQGTGA come from the germline V gene. V lost 6 bases to trimming and J lost 0 bases, with 12 bases between them. For the CDR3, the DNA is TGTGCCAGCAGGGCGCCCGGGAGCTCCTACGAGCAGTACTTC. Residues: CASRAPGSSYEQYF.

This clonotype has only a few counts. This chain links TRBV15 with TRBJ2-3, with TRBD2 matching over 12 bases. V shed 0 bases, J shed 2 bases, and the junction held 3 bases outside the gene matches. The CDR3 contains 17 residues. Germline V gene sequence: CDR1 LNHNV, CDR2 YYDKDF (reference sequence). CDR3 nucleotides: TGTGCCACCAGCAGAGATCTAGCGGGGGGGATCACAGATACGCAGTATTTT. Its protein is CATSRDLAGGITDTQYF.

This clonotype has only a few counts. The V and J genes are TRBV4-1 and TRBJ2-1; the D gene is possibly TRBD2 (6 bases). This CDR3 comprises 14 residues. Germline V gene sequence: CDR1 MGHRA, CDR2 YSYEKL. V lost 1 base and J lost 8, with 12 bases in between. This chain's CDR3 is CASSQGGGGDEQFF. As DNA, the CDR3 is TGCGCCAGCAGCCAAGGGGGTGGAGGGGATGAGCAGTTCTTC.

This clonotype was detected only a few times. The chain couples TRBV12-3 or TRBV12-4 to TRBJ2-3; D uncertain. The CDR3 contains 15 residues. Trimming shortened V by 1 base and J by 5 bases, and 13 bases separated the two germline ends. CDR3 bases: TGTGCCAGCAGTTTAGGTGAAGGGTTCAGAGATACGCAGTATTTT. Protein sequence: CASSLGEGFRDTQYF.

This sequence joins TRBV27 and TRBJ1-2; possibly TRBD1 for D (6 bases). Per germline, CDR1 MNHEY and CDR2 SMNVEV (reference sequence). V lost 4 bases to trimming and J lost 6 bases, with 15 bases between them. The CDR3 is made up of 14 amino acids. The CDR3 loop reads CASSSPDRAHGYTF. CDR3 DNA sequence: TGTGCCAGCAGTTCCCCGGACAGAGCACATGGCTACACCTTC.

The chain couples TRBV5-5 to TRBJ2-6; D is perhaps TRBD1 (6 bases). The V end lost 2 bases, the J end lost 2 bases, and 8 bases lay between the germline ends. Germline V gives CDR1 SGHKS, CDR2 YYEKEE (reference sequence). The CDR3 consists of 15 residues. The CDR3 DNA is TGTGCCAGCAGCTTAGAGGGGGCTGGGGCCAACGTCCTGACTTTC. It codes for CASSLEGAGANVLTF.

The chain uses TRBV10-3 and TRBJ2-5; 14 nucleotides agree with TRBD2. The germline CDR1 and CDR2 sequences are ENHRY and SYGVKD. CDR3 length: 15 residues. V gave up 4 bases and J gave up 3 bases; unmatched junction bases: 1. The CDR3 DNA follows: TGTGCCATCAGTGGGGGACTAGCGGGAGAAGAGACCCAGTACTTC. This translates into CAISGGLAGEETQYF.

On this clonotype itself: A much larger clone lies one base from this, so it may be a read error. DNA for the CDR3: TGTGCCAGCAGCCCAGGACAGAACAATGAGCAGTTCTTC. It is translated as CASSPGQNNEQFF. The chain is built from TRBV7-9 and TRBJ2-1; possibly TRBD1 for D (6 bases). The CDR3 has 13 amino acids. Germline values: CDR1 SEHNR, CDR2 FQNEAQ (reference sequence). V dropped 5 bases and J dropped 5 bases, with 10 bases sitting between them.

This clonotype was detected many times. V gene TRBV12-3 or TRBV12-4 combines with J gene TRBJ1-5; D is uncertain. The CDR3 has 14 residues. Deletions cut 3 bases from V and 3 bases from J, with 9 bases between. CDR3 nucleotide sequence: TGTGCCAGCAGTTTGGCAGGCTACAATCAGCCCCAGCATTTT. Its translation: CASSLAGYNQPQHF.

In this sample, this clonotype turned up many times. This chain connects TRBV12-3 or TRBV12-4 to TRBJ2-2; D is ambiguous. The ends were cut back, 7 bases at V and 3 bases at J, with 12 bases in the middle. The CDR3 totals 14 residues. The CDR3 DNA reads TGTGCCAGCACCTGGGTGGGCGACACCGGGGAGCTGTTTTTT. Protein product: CASTWVGDTGELFF.

The rearrangement joins TRBV12-3 or TRBV12-4 to TRBJ2-2, with D possibly TRBD1 on 6 matching bases. The V gene lost 5 bases and the J gene lost 6 bases, with 13 bases spanning the gap. The CDR3 has 14 residues. The DNA of the CDR3 is TGTGCCAGCAGTATCCGGGACACCCCCGGGGAGCTGTTTTTT. The encoded protein is CASSIRDTPGELFF.

The chain is built from TRBV6-5 and TRBJ2-7; TRBD1 aligns across 8 bases. This CDR3 has 16 residues. Germline CDR1 reads MNHEY; CDR2 reads SVGAGI. V gave up 2 bases and J gave up 5 bases; unmatched junction bases: 11. CDR3 in DNA: TGTGCCAGCAGTTACGTAGGGGACAGGTTAGTCCACGAGCAGTACTTC. Its protein product is CASSYVGDRLVHEQYF.

This rearrangement joins TRBV7-9 to TRBJ2-1; TRBD1 matches 8 bases. V gave up 5 bases and J gave up 5 bases; unmatched junction bases: 8. The CDR3 is 15 residues long. The germline CDR1 and CDR2 sequences are SEHNR and FQNEAQ (reference sequence). CDR3 region: CASSEPPGQDNEQFF. Written as DNA, the CDR3 is TGTGCCAGCAGCGAGCCTCCGGGACAGGACAATGAGCAGTTCTTC.

The chain combines TRBV29-1 with TRBJ2-2, with TRBD1 matching over 8 bases. V lost 7 bases and J lost 4; bases outside the gene matches: 5. Germline CDR1 and CDR2: SQVTM and ANQGSEA. The CDR3 is made up of 13 amino acids. This CDR3 is CSADRGPTGELFF. In nucleotides, the CDR3 is TGCAGCGCCGACAGGGGTCCCACCGGGGAGCTGTTTTTT.